The rows below give T cell receptor beta chains drawn from one sample of a study of cytomegalovirus exposure and HLA in healthy donors. The table came from immunoSEQ multiplex PCR; TCRdb's copy has only in-frame clones and leaves some out. The sample has 60,000 to 80,000 clones; over 80% are singletons. Sequencing was done on a sample of PBMCs. The receptors shown here come from a man aged 25-45 years in good health and CMV-seronegative. Both conserved end residues are part of each CDR3. Fields, in order: V gene, CDR3 protein.

v_gene: TRBV4-1; CDR3aa: CASSQDLGRGTTREKLFF
v_gene: TRBV5-1; CDR3aa: CASSLGQQETQYF
v_gene: TRBV2; CDR3aa: CASGRVFSGNTIYF
v_gene: TRBV7-9; CDR3aa: CASSLGGEGVKYGYTF
v_gene: TRBV6-5; CDR3aa: CASSYRLISGNTIYF
v_gene: TRBV7-9; CDR3aa: CASTGGVPSYNEQFF
v_gene: TRBV18; CDR3aa: CASSLAGETEAFF
v_gene: TRBV20-1; CDR3aa: CSAGGTDTQYF
v_gene: TRBV5-1; CDR3aa: CASSLDLAGSYNEQFF
v_gene: TRBV15; CDR3aa: CATSVGQVETQYF
v_gene: TRBV7-8; CDR3aa: CASSPRNLEAFF
v_gene: TRBV5-4; CDR3aa: CASSLPRTDTQYF
v_gene: TRBV2; CDR3aa: CASSEDRANTEAFF
v_gene: TRBV4-2; CDR3aa: CASSQGQGGAYEQYF
v_gene: TRBV28; CDR3aa: CASSFHHSGGTEAFF
v_gene: TRBV7-2; CDR3aa: CASSQGRVGTGELFF
v_gene: TRBV19; CDR3aa: CASSSAGTGSF
v_gene: TRBV29-1; CDR3aa: CSVKTGGMTEAFF
v_gene: TRBV27; CDR3aa: CASSDGSSGANVLTF
v_gene: TRBV9; CDR3aa: CASSSPLAGYTDTQYF
v_gene: TRBV7-2; CDR3aa: CASSQNRWETQYF
v_gene: TRBV28; CDR3aa: CASSLRGTEAFF
v_gene: TRBV19; CDR3aa: CASSIDHRVTEQETQYF
v_gene: TRBV30; CDR3aa: CAWSFMGTGSYEQYF
v_gene: TRBV7-9; CDR3aa: CASTISRDRGEGYTF
v_gene: TRBV19; CDR3aa: CASRRDRDGNTIYF
v_gene: TRBV6-5; CDR3aa: CASTSDGSGANVLTF
v_gene: TRBV30; CDR3aa: CAWDATNYGYTF
v_gene: TRBV27; CDR3aa: CASSLSGGTRQPQHF
v_gene: TRBV27; CDR3aa: CASSLSGRGTEAFF
v_gene: TRBV7-7; CDR3aa: CASSYGQNTEAFF
v_gene: TRBV27; CDR3aa: CASRYRTGQGKGGYTF
v_gene: TRBV5-4; CDR3aa: CASSDGTGRTDTQYF
v_gene: TRBV7-9; CDR3aa: CASSLRTGELFF
v_gene: TRBV7-9; CDR3aa: CASSPPKGLATETQYF
v_gene: TRBV6-6; CDR3aa: CASSRTGGEQYF
v_gene: TRBV4-1; CDR3aa: CASSQGAAGGGYTF
v_gene: TRBV7-6; CDR3aa: CASSPRQGVSGNTIYF
v_gene: TRBV5-1; CDR3aa: CASSLSAEETQYF
v_gene: TRBV4-1; CDR3aa: CASSQDLLATNEKLFF
v_gene: TRBV7-2; CDR3aa: CASITTKGGVLDLNTEAFF
v_gene: TRBV7-3; CDR3aa: CASTPSGGTRDTQYF
v_gene: TRBV6-6; CDR3aa: CASSLQGAPYEQYF
v_gene: TRBV7-8; CDR3aa: CASSLGSTPGGAFF
v_gene: TRBV20-1; CDR3aa: CSVGVPQHF
v_gene: TRBV6-5; CDR3aa: CASSQLQGTGTQYF
v_gene: TRBV4-2; CDR3aa: CASSQMRPTISNTEQFF
v_gene: TRBV19; CDR3aa: CASASGREETQYF
v_gene: TRBV5-1; CDR3aa: CASSLVPGADGELFF
v_gene: TRBV6-1; CDR3aa: CASNEGGSAFF
v_gene: TRBV28; CDR3aa: CASRTGGANSGANVLTF
v_gene: TRBV30; CDR3aa: CAWSRGQGASYEQYF
v_gene: TRBV7-3; CDR3aa: CASSLDRGWNTGELFF
v_gene: TRBV21-1; CDR3aa: CASSEGAQGVWNTEAFF
v_gene: TRBV6-6; CDR3aa: CASRQDAEAFF